Shown below are 28 T cell receptor beta chains from a single sample sequenced in a study of cytomegalovirus exposure and HLA in healthy donors. It was with 60 Vbeta and 13 Jbeta primers that the PCR ran. Only in-frame clones appear in the TCRdb table, and some are missing; sequencing was by immunoSEQ multiplex PCR. The sample contains about 150,000 clones, about three quarters of which appear only once. The source material was PBMCs. The receptor set was obtained from a young man in good health and CMV-seropositive.

V and J are TRBV19 and TRBJ1-1; 7 bases map to TRBD1. Germline values: CDR1 LNHDA, CDR2 SQIVND (reference sequence). The CDR3 consists of 13 residues. The J segment lost 4 bases and the V segment lost 6 bases, leaving 5 bases of the junction unmatched. CDR3 residues: CASRTGFGTEAFF. CDR3 nucleotide sequence: TGTGCCAGTAGGACAGGGTTCGGCACTGAAGCTTTCTTT.

The chain combines TRBV7-9 with TRBJ2-7; 9 nucleotides align to TRBD1. The V and J ends lost 0 bases and 7 bases, in that order; junction bases with no gene match: 4. In germline, CDR1 is SEHNR, CDR2 FQNEAQ (reference sequence). CDR3 length equals 14 residues. The chain's CDR3 is CASSLAGTGREQYF. CDR3 in DNA: TGTGCCAGCAGCTTAGCCGGGACAGGGAGAGAGCAGTACTTC.

The rearrangement joins TRBV28 to TRBJ2-7, with 12 bases that match TRBD2. This CDR3 region has 17 residues. V was clipped by 4 bases and J by 3 bases; unmatched bases: 10. The germline CDR1 and CDR2 sequences are MDHEN and SYDVKM. DNA of the CDR3: TGTGCCAGCAGTTCCTGGCCGACTAGCGGGAGCAACTACGAGCAGTACTTC. Protein: CASSSWPTSGSNYEQYF.

This clone was seen a handful of times. This chain uses TRBV11-2 with TRBJ1-2; D might be TRBD1 (6 bases). From germline, CDR1 is SGHAT and CDR2 FQNNGV. The CDR3 sequence is 15 residues long. Trimming pared 2 bases from V and 7 bases from J, leaving 17 bases between. In DNA, the CDR3 is TGTGCCAGCAGCTTATTATCCGAACAGGGATTTGGCTACACCTTC. This gives the protein CASSLLSEQGFGYTF.

The V gene is TRBV6-5, the J gene TRBJ2-1; the D is unclear. The CDR3 sequence is 14 residues long. Germline CDR1 reads MNHEY; CDR2 reads SVGAGI. The germline V and J ends were trimmed by 2 bases and 8 bases, with 13 bases remaining between them. This CDR3 reads CASSYPTLVDEQFF. The CDR3 DNA follows: TGTGCCAGCAGTTACCCGACACTGGTCGATGAGCAGTTCTTC.

V and J are TRBV11-2 and TRBJ2-7; 7 bases are shared with TRBD1. The CDR3 is 14 residues long. Germline V lookup: CDR1 SGHAT, CDR2 FQNNGV. The J segment lost 1 base and the V segment lost 5 bases, leaving 5 bases of the junction unmatched. The chain's CDR3 is CASSRDRVSYEQYF. Here the CDR3 DNA reads TGTGCCAGCAGCCGAGACAGGGTGTCCTACGAGCAGTACTTC.

The gene calls are TRBV25-1 and TRBJ1-4, with 7 bases lining up with TRBD1. V lost 5 bases, J lost 4 bases, and 10 bases stayed unmatched. Germline lookup yields CDR1 MGHDK and CDR2 SYGVNS. The CDR3 loop spans 16 amino acids. CDR3 DNA sequence: TGTGCCAGCAGTCACACGGGACAGTCTTTTAATGAAAAACTGTTTTTT. It yields the protein CASSHTGQSFNEKLFF.

This chain links TRBV14 with TRBJ2-5, with a possible D match to TRBD2 (6 bases). Germline CDR1 SGHDN, CDR2 FVKESK. With 3 bases removed from V and 5 bases from J, the gap between germline ends came to 16 bases. The CDR3 is made up of 15 amino acids. CDR3 sequence reads: CASSQRWGGRETQYF. The CDR3 DNA reads as TGTGCCAGCAGCCAGAGGTGGGGAGGTCGGGAGACCCAGTACTTC.

The chain has TRBV27 and TRBJ2-5; 7 bases agree with TRBD1. The end of the DNA is better explained by TRBJ2-7, so the J call may be wrong. CDR3 length: 13 amino acids. Germline-derived CDR1 and CDR2 are MNHEY and SMNVEV (reference sequence). The CDR3 here is CASSLRGSYEQYF. In DNA, the CDR3 is TGTGCCAGCAGCCTCAGGGGGTCATACGAGCAGTACTTC.

The rearrangement links TRBV6-1 to TRBJ1-1; no clear D. Between the trimmed V and J ends, which lost 8 bases and 0 bases, there was a span of 13 bases. The germline V gene encodes CDR1 MNHNS and CDR2 SASEGT. The CDR3 totals 14 residues. The CDR3 region is CASLRSNLNTEAFF. In DNA, the CDR3 is TGTGCCAGCTTGAGGAGCAACCTGAACACTGAAGCTTTCTTT.

This clone was detected once. The chain links TRBV5-1 to TRBJ2-2, with 12 bases that match TRBD2. J was trimmed by 4 bases and V by 3 bases; bases with no gene match: 1. Germline V gene data show CDR1 as SGHRS and CDR2 as YFSETQ. The CDR3 sequence is 15 residues long. In DNA, the CDR3 is TGCGCCAGCAGCTCGGGACTAGCGGGCACCGGGGAGCTGTTTTTT. This codes for CASSSGLAGTGELFF.

The chain carries TRBV2 and TRBJ2-6; tentative D call: TRBD2 (6 bases). Germline CDR1 SNHLY, CDR2 FYNNEI. V shed 7 bases and J shed 4 bases, with 11 bases lying between them. The CDR3 extends over 14 amino acids. CDR3 bases: TGTGCCAGCAATGTACTAGCAGGGGCCAACGTCCTGACTTTC. Amino acids: CASNVLAGANVLTF.

The V and J genes are TRBV5-4 and TRBJ2-7, with 9 bases identical to TRBD2. The CDR3 has 14 residues. The V and J ends lost 5 bases and 6 bases, in that order; junction bases with no gene match: 9. Germline assignment: CDR1 SGHNT and CDR2 YYREEE (reference sequence). CDR3 loop: CASSFVGAGGEQYF. For the CDR3, the DNA is TGTGCCAGCAGTTTTGTAGGAGCGGGAGGCGAGCAGTACTTC.

V and J are TRBV6-1 and TRBJ2-7, with TRBD2 matching 10 bases. The V segment lost 9 bases and the J segment 6 bases; nucleotides outside the gene matches: 14. Germline CDR1 and CDR2: MNHNS and SASEGT. The CDR3 has 15 residues. The CDR3 DNA is TGTGCCAGTTTGGAGAATAGCGGGAGGTCAATCGAGCAGTACTTC. Translated, it gives CASLENSGRSIEQYF.

This chain joins TRBV2 and TRBJ1-2, with 7 bases aligning to TRBD1. CDR1 and CDR2 (germline): SNHLY, FYNNEI. Losses at the gene ends were 4 bases for V and 4 bases for J; bases not matched to a gene: 6. The CDR3 length is 14 residues. CDR3 DNA sequence: TGTGCCAGCAGTGTAGGACAGGTGGGCTATGGCTACACCTTC. Translated, it gives CASSVGQVGYGYTF.

This chain uses TRBV6-5 with TRBJ2-5, with a possible D match to TRBD1 (5 bases). The DNA end favors TRBJ2-7, so the J call may be wrong. The CDR3 loop spans 15 amino acids. Germline CDR1 MNHEY, CDR2 SVGAGI. CDR3 protein: CASNHPPTVVYEQYF. CDR3 nucleotides: TGTGCCAGCAACCACCCGCCGACAGTCGTCTACGAGCAGTACTTC.

In regard to this clone: Different DNA sequences within this sample yield the same CDR3. J is TRBJ2-5 and V is TRBV5-1; 7 positions agree with TRBD1. The ends lost 4 bases at V and 1 base at J; junction bases unmatched: 4. Per germline, CDR1 SGHRS and CDR2 YFSETQ. The length of the CDR3 is 14 residues. CDR3 bases: TGCGCCAGCAGCCCGGGGACAGCCCAAGAGACCCAGTACTTC. The encoded protein is CASSPGTAQETQYF.

This clone was counted once. The V call is TRBV27, the J call TRBJ2-1; D is ambiguous. CDR1 is MNHEY and CDR2 is SMNVEV in the germline V gene (reference sequence). CDR3 size: 13 residues. Trimming removed 2 bases at V and 6 bases at J, with 8 bases between. The CDR3 here is CASSLPPGNEQFF. The DNA for the CDR3 is TGTGCCAGCAGTTTACCCCCGGGCAATGAGCAGTTCTTC.

The chain has TRBV5-4 and TRBJ1-1; 7 bases align to TRBD1. The germline V gene encodes CDR1 SGHNT and CDR2 YYREEE (reference sequence). The length of the CDR3 is 15 residues. Unmatched junction bases numbered 11, after V lost 4 bases and J lost 5 bases. CDR3 region: CASSPEGAGRTEAFF. The CDR3 DNA follows: TGTGCCAGCAGCCCCGAGGGGGCAGGGAGGACTGAAGCTTTCTTT.

CDR3 loop: CASSFTGKIYEQYF. CDR3 bases: TGTGCCAGCAGTTTTACGGGGAAGATCTACGAGCAGTACTTC. The chain combines TRBV27 with TRBJ2-7, with D perhaps matching TRBD2 (5 bases). Looked up from germline, CDR1 is MNHEY and CDR2 is SMNVEV (reference sequence). The CDR3 has 14 residues. The germline V and J ends were trimmed by 3 bases and 3 bases, with 12 bases remaining between them.

V is TRBV6-5 and J is TRBJ1-1; no clear D. The CDR3 runs 13 residues. Trimming cost V 0 bases and J 1 base, with 3 bases left between them. The germline V gene has CDR1 MNHEY and CDR2 SVGAGI. The CDR3 DNA reads as TGTGCCAGCAGTTACTCCAGGAACACTGAAGCTTTCTTT. Its protein product is CASSYSRNTEAFF.

The chain joins TRBV11-2 to TRBJ2-1, with unresolved D. CDR3 length: 15 amino acids. V dropped 5 bases and J dropped 0 bases, with 11 bases sitting between them. Germline V CDR1 and CDR2: SGHAT, FQNNGV. CDR3 nucleotide sequence: TGTGCCAGCAGCCTCAGCTACAGCTCCTACAATGAGCAGTTCTTC. Its protein product is CASSLSYSSYNEQFF.

This sequence joins TRBV6-5 and TRBJ2-1, with 10 bases that match TRBD2. Germline lookup yields CDR1 MNHEY and CDR2 SVGAGI. The CDR3 has 15 amino acids. V dropped 6 bases and J dropped 5; count of bases not matched to a gene: 7. The CDR3 nucleotides read TGTGCCAGCAGCAGAACTAGCGGGGAAAACAATGAGCAGTTCTTC. Translating gives CASSRTSGENNEQFF.

This rearrangement joins TRBV4-2 to TRBJ2-3, with 10 positions matching TRBD2. This CDR3 has 17 amino acids. Germline-derived CDR1 and CDR2 are LGHNA and YNFKEQ. Trimming cost V 0 bases and J 5 bases; bases outside gene matches: 8. DNA of the CDR3: TGTGCCAGCAGCCAAGATGGAGCGGGAGGGCCGAAAGATACGCAGTATTTT. It specifies CASSQDGAGGPKDTQYF.

This sequence joins TRBV27 and TRBJ2-2; D is possibly TRBD1 (6 bases). V dropped 7 bases and J dropped 6 bases, with 15 bases sitting between them. Germline V gene sequence: CDR1 MNHEY, CDR2 SMNVEV (reference sequence). The CDR3 is 14 residues long. CDR3 sequence reads: CASISRGNSGELFF. The CDR3 region has the DNA TGTGCCAGCATCAGTAGGGGGAATTCCGGGGAGCTGTTTTTT.

The gene calls are TRBV6-6 and TRBJ2-7; TRBD2 matches 13 bases. Unmatched junction bases numbered 7, after V lost 6 bases and J lost 5 bases. This CDR3 comprises 15 residues. Per the germline V gene, CDR1 is MNHNY and CDR2 is SVGAGI (reference sequence). The CDR3 loop reads CASRSTSGRAHEQYF. The DNA of the CDR3 is TGTGCCAGCAGGTCTACTAGCGGGAGGGCCCACGAGCAGTACTTC.

This clone appeared a few times. The chain links TRBV4-2 to TRBJ2-3, with 9 bases matching TRBD2. The CDR3 is 17 residues long. Germline CDR1 LGHNA, CDR2 YNFKEQ. V dropped 0 bases and J dropped 4; count of bases not matched to a gene: 8. The CDR3 is CASSQDGGRAGSDTQYF. The CDR3 DNA reads TGTGCCAGCAGCCAAGACGGCGGGAGGGCCGGGTCAGATACGCAGTATTTT.

A word on this clone: The sample carries other DNA sequences with the same CDR3. The J gene is TRBJ2-7, the V gene TRBV30, with D possibly being TRBD2 (5 bases). There are 11 residues in the CDR3. Germline V gives CDR1 GTSNPN, CDR2 SVGIG (reference sequence). Trimming left V 5 bases short and J 1 base short, with 6 bases between. The CDR3 region is CAWGSSYEQYF. The DNA of the CDR3 is TGTGCCTGGGGGAGTTCCTACGAGCAGTACTTC.